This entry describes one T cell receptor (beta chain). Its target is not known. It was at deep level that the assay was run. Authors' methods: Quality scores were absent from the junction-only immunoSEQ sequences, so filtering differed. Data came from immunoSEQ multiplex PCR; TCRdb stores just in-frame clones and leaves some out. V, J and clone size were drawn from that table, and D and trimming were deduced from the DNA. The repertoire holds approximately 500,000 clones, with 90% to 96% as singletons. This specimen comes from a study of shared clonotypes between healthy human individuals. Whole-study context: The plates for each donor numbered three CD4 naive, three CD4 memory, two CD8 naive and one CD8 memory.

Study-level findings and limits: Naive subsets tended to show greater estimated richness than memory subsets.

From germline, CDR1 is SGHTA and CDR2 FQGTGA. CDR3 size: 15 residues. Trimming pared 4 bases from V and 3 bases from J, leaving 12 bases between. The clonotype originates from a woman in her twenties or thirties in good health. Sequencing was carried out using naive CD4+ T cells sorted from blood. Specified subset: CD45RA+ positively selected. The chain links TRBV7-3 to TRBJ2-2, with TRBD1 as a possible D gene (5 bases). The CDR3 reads CASSSRQGDTGELFF. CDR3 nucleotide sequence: TGTGCCAGCAGCTCACGACAAGGGGACACCGGGGAGCTGTTTTTT. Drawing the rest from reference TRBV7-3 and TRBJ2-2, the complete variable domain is GAGVSQTPSNKVTEKGKYVELRCDPISGHTALYWYRQSLGQGPEFLIYFQGTGAADDSGLPNDRFFAVRPEGSVSTLKIQRTERGDSAVYLCASSSRQGDTGELFFGEGSRLTVL.